This paragraph covers one T cell receptor (beta chain) sequence. The antigen remains unidentified. This specimen belongs to a study of cytomegalovirus exposure and HLA in healthy donors. Study as a whole: As released early, the data held 85 million to 95 million unique TCRs from HLA-typed donors. Study-level results: Later genetic work tied a missense DCLRE1C variant to beta-chain V and J trimming. The authors later found most CMV-associated TCR beta chains appeared HLA-restricted.

Germline assignment: CDR1 KGHSH and CDR2 LQKENI. Trimming cost V 3 bases and J 0 bases, with 5 bases left between them. CDR3 length: 13 amino acids. The PCR employed 60 Vbeta primers together with 13 Jbeta primers. TCRdb's table, derived via immunoSEQ multiplex PCR, lists solely in-frame clones and lacks some. The table lists 180,000 or so clones, 77% of them singletons. This receptor was obtained from a man younger than 35 in good health and CMV-seronegative. Sequenced sample: PBMCs. V usage is TRBV18 and J usage is TRBJ1-1; D gene unclear. This chain's CDR3 is CASSPAMNTEAFF. CDR3 nucleotides: TGTGCCAGCTCACCGGCCATGAACACTGAAGCTTTCTTT.